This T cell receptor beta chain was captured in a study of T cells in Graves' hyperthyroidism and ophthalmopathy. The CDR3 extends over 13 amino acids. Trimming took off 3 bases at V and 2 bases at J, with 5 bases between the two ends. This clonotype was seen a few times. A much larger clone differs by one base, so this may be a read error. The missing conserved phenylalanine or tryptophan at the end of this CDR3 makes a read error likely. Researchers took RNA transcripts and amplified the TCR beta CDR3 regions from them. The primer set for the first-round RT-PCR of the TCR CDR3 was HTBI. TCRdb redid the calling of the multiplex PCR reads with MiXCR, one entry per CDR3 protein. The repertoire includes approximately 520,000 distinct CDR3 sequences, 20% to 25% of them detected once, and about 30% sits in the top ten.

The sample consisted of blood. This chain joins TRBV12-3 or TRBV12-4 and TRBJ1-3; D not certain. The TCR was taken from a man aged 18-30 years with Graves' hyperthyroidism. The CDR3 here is CASSLSPGNTIYL. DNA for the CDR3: TGTGCCAGCAGTTTGTCCCCTGGAAACACCATATATTTG.